A single sample gave rise to the 9 T cell receptor beta chains below, sequenced in a study of monozygotic twins with inflammatory bowel disease. TCRdb reanalyzed the 5' RACE reads and collapses them to one entry per CDR3 protein, without DNA. The sample totals fewer than 200,000 distinct CDR3 sequences. Sequenced input: blood. All receptors derive from a human donor with ulcerative colitis or Crohn's disease, or a healthy co-twin of an affected twin (not recorded which).

The V gene is TRBV12-3 or TRBV12-4, the J gene TRBJ2-2; TCRdb's D gene call, TRBD1, goes unchecked for lack of DNA. The CDR3 is made up of 15 amino acids. CDR3 sequence: CASSPDRACTGELFF.

The chain couples TRBV20-1 to TRBJ2-7; no DNA is available, so the TRBD2 call from TCRdb remains unchecked. The CDR3 runs to 16 residues. Germline V gives CDR1 DFQATT, CDR2 SNEGSKA (reference sequence). The CDR3 here is CSAGGTSGRRSYEQYF.

The chain recombines TRBV7-2 with TRBJ2-1; TCRdb's D call of TRBD2 is untestable without DNA. This CDR3 region has 17 residues. Germline assignment: CDR1 SGHTA and CDR2 FQGNSA. The CDR3 loop is CASSPRLAGSSYNEQFF.

The chain combines TRBV5-1 with TRBJ2-4; TCRdb indicates TRBD1, and absent DNA this call remains unverified. The CDR3 consists of 16 residues. Germline loops: CDR1 SGHRS, CDR2 YFSETQ. CDR3 loop: CASSLSAGGVGNIQYF.

This chain links TRBV5-1 with TRBJ2-6; with no DNA, the TCRdb D assignment of TRBD1 cannot be verified. Germline V CDR1 and CDR2: SGHRS, YFSETQ. The CDR3 covers 15 residues. This CDR3 reads CASSLEPHGANVLTF.

This sequence joins TRBV11-2 and TRBJ2-5; TCRdb names TRBD2, which stays unverified in the absence of DNA. The germline V gene has CDR1 SGHAT and CDR2 FQNNGV. The CDR3 extends over 17 amino acids. This CDR3 reads CASSLAPSGFRRETQYF.

The genes are TRBV7-6 and TRBJ1-4; TCRdb lists TRBD1, though no DNA is available to test this call. This CDR3 contains 16 residues. From germline, CDR1 is SGHVS and CDR2 FNYEAQ. CDR3 sequence reads: CASSLAARDRGEKLFF.

This chain connects TRBV11-2 to TRBJ2-3; TCRdb selects TRBD2, and the lack of DNA leaves this call unchecked. There are 14 residues in the CDR3. Germline CDR1 SGHAT, CDR2 FQNNGV. The CDR3 sequence is CASSWDFSTDTQYF.

J is TRBJ1-4 and V is TRBV11-2; TCRdb's D gene call, TRBD1, goes unchecked for lack of DNA. The CDR3 length is 14 residues. Germline V gene lookup returns CDR1 SGHAT and CDR2 FQNNGV. CDR3 residues: CASSFSQGGRKLFF.